Sequencing of this TCR beta chain was carried out in a study of cytomegalovirus exposure and HLA in healthy donors (dated by TCRdb to between 2016 and 2019). In terms of the full investigation: An earlier analysis of roughly 610 of the donors reported 250 to 300 Gb of sequence data and around 120 million unique TCR beta sequences obtained from about 180 million T cells. A later analysis re-examined previously published TCR beta repertoires from just over 650 donors and added high-resolution HLA genotyping to investigate patterns of TCR occurrence. All discovery cohort repertoires had been generated using a single sequencing platform. Five DR-DQ haplotypes were handled as single units for association and clustering because linkage in the cohort was strong. An earlier analysis of 587 of the donors applied high-throughput TCR beta sequencing to assess whether each TCR beta V gene segment acted as functional or pseudogenic. A later genetic analysis used genome-wide SNP genotypes for about 55% of the 666 donors, treating that subset as a discovery cohort. To predict cytomegalovirus infection status, the study brought together high-throughput TCR immunosequencing, statistical association of individual TCRs with disease status, and machine learning. The later analysis used no new phenotypic data to find candidate immune exposures, relying instead on TCR beta sequences and their occurrence across donors. Along with the approximately 700-subject first cohort, a separate validation cohort of 120 different subjects was used. Approximately 300 gigabases of sequencing data and approximately 92 million unique TCR sequences made up an early release that covered 500 to 650 HLA-typed donors. Donor age, sex, ethnicity and CMV serostatus were compiled alongside the repertoire data. The study aimed to test whether cataloging public T cell receptors could reveal signatures of past pathogen exposure. HLA typing included class I and class II loci at four-digit resolution. Across around 400 genotyped donors of the cohort, an average of about 250,000 unique TCR beta nucleotide sequences per donor were sequenced, and approximately 19% of those sequences were non-productive. The genetic ancestry cluster associated with self-reported Caucasian donors included over 80% of the roughly 360 genotyped donors. The number of donors typed differed by locus, with roughly 620-630 for A, B, C, DRB1 and DQB1, about 500 for DQA1, approximately 570 for DPA1, and under 490 for DPB1. The T cell repertoires of 666 subjects were profiled by immunosequencing and related to cytomegalovirus serostatus.

Paper-wide results and their limitations: The study gave a list of some 150 TCR beta chains associated with cytomegalovirus. Roughly uniform sequencing depth across donors was assumed in presence/absence analyses, although this assumption may not hold. Because HLA typing was missing for some donors at each locus, association tests included only the typed subset. In both the original and validation cohorts, the classifier was reported to diagnose cytomegalovirus status with high specificity and sensitivity. A further reported finding was that TCR beta sequences accurately predicted the HLA-A and HLA-B alleles for most subjects in the first cohort. A cluster of highly shared sequence variants was judged likely to be a technical artifact of the sequencing pipeline. Seventeen rarely observed V segments, including chromosome 9 orphons, were excluded from the earlier analysis of some 590 of the donors because counts were too low. A later analysis found that TCR association rates varied across HLA loci, with DRB1 alleles showing the most associated TCRs and HLA-C alleles the fewest. In vitro tests confirmed that three of the cytomegalovirus-associated TCR beta chains recognize cytomegalovirus antigens. Strong co-occurrence of HLA alleles, especially DR and DQ, made assigning TCR associations to individual alleles difficult. At a false discovery rate of 0.05, a later analysis linked fewer than 20,000 TCR beta sequences to specific HLA alleles. Most CMV-associated TCR beta chains appeared to be HLA-restricted in a later analysis, and the HLA associations seemed to be driven largely by CMV exposure. Several of the top co-occurrence clusters appeared to be linked to parvovirus B19, influenza, CMV and Epstein-Barr virus, according to a later analysis. A later genetic analysis reported fewer N-insertions in productive TCRs among donors in an Asian-associated ancestry cluster than the roughly 640-donor mean. Because the 87-base-pair reads could not distinguish some IMGT-functional V segments, including TRBV6-2 and TRBV6-3, those segments were excluded. For the cohort, immune exposure information was limited to CMV serostatus. The authors suggested that the approach could potentially be extended to other disease states and immunological phenotypes. An association between a missense DCLRE1C variant and V-gene and J-gene trimming of TCR beta chains was found in a later genetic analysis and replicated in an independent cohort. Most TCR sequences were observed very rarely across donors, whereas some public TCRs were present in many individuals. This cohort had only TCR beta chains sequenced, and the lack of alpha or paired-chain data limited which features could be detected. An earlier analysis of some 590 of the donors showed that most TCR beta V segments appeared in productive rearrangements either about 87% or about 30% of the time, which broadly matched IMGT annotations. Linkage disequilibrium might explain the correlated functional status among segregating V segments, but an unknown experimental factor could not be ruled out. In a later analysis, HLA-associated TCR beta chains showed more clonal expansion and lower generation probabilities than non-associated chains that were equally common.

In total, over 600 healthy bone marrow donors made up the cohort. At the time of sampling, all cohort members were nominally healthy, though unrecorded immune exposures were likely present. The donor was CMV seronegative and belonged to the group of 352 seronegative cohort members. Every donor gave a peripheral blood sample, and the peripheral blood mononuclear cells from that sample were used for TCR beta sequencing. The Qiagen DNeasy Blood Extraction Kit was used to extract genomic DNA from the blood cell samples. V is reduced by 6 bases and J by 2 bases, leaving a spacing of 13 bases between them. Measured from the cysteine to the phenylalanine, the CDR3 is 14 residues long. Only the CDR3 DNA is retained, 42 bases long and in frame from the first base. The germline V gene encodes CDR1 SGHTA and CDR2 FQGNSA. To prepare the library, the immunoSEQ multiplex PCR assay was applied. For the multiplex PCR, a mixture combining 60 forward primers for TCR Vbeta segments and 13 reverse primers for TCR Jbeta segments was used. The CDR3 region of rearranged TCR beta genes was amplified from genomic DNA with a multiplex PCR assay. The Illumina HiSeq System was used to sequence the amplified TCR beta libraries as 87-base-pair reads. The source study handled its data this way. Across the 666 repertoires, a later analysis counted 75 million to 90 million unique TCR beta chains, around 11 million of which were shared by at least two donors. A nearest-neighbor algorithm error-corrected the raw reads and collapsed the reads into unique sequences, merging closely related sequences to remove PCR and sequencing errors. CDR3 sequences were aligned to IMGT reference sequences to assign V, D and J gene segments. Each retained sequence needed at least a six-nucleotide match to both a V gene segment and a J gene segment. A rearrangement was called productive if the CDR3 had no stop codons and remained in frame with V and J, and every other rearrangement was called non-productive. CDR3 was defined by IMGT convention, running from the second conserved V-encoded cysteine to the conserved J-encoded phenylalanine. The earlier analysis of a few hundred of the donors excluded any sequence lacking an unambiguous match to a single V gene segment. In an earlier analysis of several hundred of the donors, V segments were called functional above 56.7% productive rearrangements and were called segregating when the between-donor standard deviation exceeded 5%. A statistical classification framework was developed to diagnose cytomegalovirus status using the catalog of TCR beta chain sequences. A later analysis assigned V and J genes by comparing TCR nucleotide sequences with IMGT/GENE-DB human TR gene sequences. The TCRdist pipeline was used in a later analysis to assign CDR3 sequences and most-parsimonious VDJ recombination scenarios. In a later analysis, every TCR beta chain was defined by the combination of its CDR3 amino acid sequence and its V-gene family, and reads without a unique V-gene family were dropped. To address suspected cross-contamination and a sequencing artifact, a later analysis removed roughly 580 highly shared, low-generation-probability nucleotide sequences. In a later analysis, a clonal expansion index was calculated for each public chain from normalized within-repertoire ranks of inferred template counts. Generation probabilities in a later analysis came from a VDJ recombination model fitted to out-of-frame rearrangements, and those results were checked against IGoR. Hypergeometric tests were used in a later analysis to score TCR-TCR, TCR-HLA and TCR-CMV co-occurrence, with a repertoire-size bias correction applied to the TCR pairs. A later analysis estimated false discovery rates by permuting HLA or CMV assignments 20 times. In a later analysis, co-occurring TCRs were grouped using DBSCAN, and TCRdist sequence similarity was added for clustering within HLA-allele-positive subsets. Co-occurrence clustering excluded repertoires with fewer than 30,000 or more than 120,000 public chains, plus five with anomalous nucleotide sharing. The table was pulled from immuneACCESS by TCRdb, which kept in-frame rearrangements only. Such tables lose some clones; where checked, under half of the loss comes from unresolved V genes, and the rest has no known cause. The DNA gave D and trimming, while V, J and clone size come from that table. The sample table records over 200,000 clones; roughly four fifths of these occur just once. Clones ranked in the top ten supply about 0.58% of the sample.

For this clone: Its recognized antigen is unknown. Per-base quality was not reported, and no clone a single base away is much larger than it.

The TCR was taken from a woman between 35 and 50 years old in good health and CMV-seronegative. The receptor chain draws on TRBV7-2 and TRBJ1-1; the D gene is possibly TRBD1, with 6 bases matching. Material for sequencing was PBMCs. The CDR3 region has the sequence CASRLGQSNTEAFF. The DNA sequence is as follows: TGTGCCAGCAGACTAGGACAGAGCAACACTGAAGCTTTCTTT.